This T cell receptor beta chain was retrieved from a study of cytomegalovirus exposure and HLA in healthy donors (dated 2017 in TCRdb). Context from the whole study: An earlier analysis of 587 of the donors reported 276 Gb of sequence data and 117 million unique TCR beta sequences obtained from some 200 million T cells. Every repertoire in the discovery cohort had been generated on one and the same sequencing platform. Typing coverage varied by locus: 629-630 donors for A, B, C, DRB1 and DQB1; approximately 500 for DQA1; about 600 for DPA1; under 490 for DPB1. The study used immunosequencing to profile the T cell repertoires of several hundred subjects and linked those repertoires to cytomegalovirus serostatus. Rather than drawing on any new phenotypic data, the later analysis identified candidate immune exposures from TCR beta sequences and the way those sequences occurred across donors. Genome-wide SNP genotypes for about 55% of the roughly 670 donors were used in a later genetic analysis, which treated that subset as a discovery cohort. Of the roughly 400 genotyped donors, about 84% fell in the genetic ancestry cluster associated with self-reported Caucasian donors. Among around 400 genotyped donors of the cohort, an average of approximately 200,000 unique TCR beta nucleotide sequences was sequenced per donor, of which roughly 18% were non-productive. In addition to the first cohort of 666 subjects, a separate validation cohort of 120 different subjects was used. The study aimed to test whether cataloging public T cell receptors could reveal signatures of past pathogen exposure. An early release covering more than 500 HLA-typed donors comprised 300 to 350 gigabases of sequencing data and 85 million or so unique TCR sequences. Donor age, sex, ethnicity and CMV serostatus were collected together with the repertoire data. Roughly 5 DR-DQ haplotypes were handled as single units for association and clustering because linkage in the cohort was strong. To decide whether each TCR beta V gene segment behaved as functional or pseudogenic, an earlier analysis of approximately 590 of the donors relied on high-throughput TCR beta sequencing. A later analysis re-analyzed previously published TCR beta repertoires from about 600 donors and added high-resolution HLA genotyping to study TCR occurrence patterns. Both class I and class II loci were covered by HLA typing, at four-digit resolution. To predict cytomegalovirus infection status, the study brought together high-throughput TCR immunosequencing, statistical association of individual TCRs with disease status, and machine learning.

A remark on this clone: The antigen it binds to is not known. Base qualities were left out, and no much larger clone turns up one base away.

Receptors were amplified or captured by the immunoSEQ multiplex PCR assay. For the multiplex PCR, a mixture combining 60 forward primers for TCR Vbeta segments and 13 reverse primers for TCR Jbeta segments was used. The CDR3 region of rearranged TCR beta genes was amplified from genomic DNA by a multiplex PCR assay. The amplified TCR beta libraries were sequenced on the Illumina HiSeq System as 87-base-pair reads. For the original study's pipeline: In a later analysis, tens of millions of unique TCR beta chains were counted across the 500 to 850 repertoires, and roughly 11 million of these chains were shared by at least two donors. Raw reads were error-corrected and collapsed into unique sequences by a nearest-neighbor algorithm in which closely related sequences were merged to remove PCR and sequencing errors. V, D and J gene segments were assigned by aligning CDR3 sequences to IMGT reference sequences. For a sequence to be retained, at least a six-nucleotide match to both a V gene segment and a J gene segment was required. Rearrangements were classified as productive when the CDR3 lacked stop codons and remained in frame with V and J, and all other rearrangements were classified as non-productive. Following IMGT convention, CDR3 was defined as the stretch from the second conserved V-encoded cysteine up to the conserved J-encoded phenylalanine. The earlier analysis of 500 to 750 of the donors excluded any sequence lacking an unambiguous match to a single V gene segment. An earlier analysis of a few hundred of the donors classified V segments as functional when productive rearrangements were above 56.7% and as segregating when the standard deviation between donors was above 5%. A statistical classification framework was built for diagnosing cytomegalovirus status from the catalog of TCR beta chain sequences. A later analysis assigned V and J genes by comparing TCR nucleotide sequences with IMGT/GENE-DB human TR gene sequences. In a later analysis, CDR3 sequences and most-parsimonious VDJ recombination scenarios were assigned using the TCRdist pipeline. In a later analysis, each TCR beta chain was defined by its CDR3 amino acid sequence together with its V-gene family, and reads lacking a unique V-gene family were excluded. To address suspected cross-contamination and a sequencing artifact, a later analysis removed around 590 highly shared, low-generation-probability nucleotide sequences. For each public chain, a later analysis derived a clonal expansion index from normalized ranks of inferred template counts within each repertoire. Generation probabilities in a later analysis came from a VDJ recombination model fitted to out-of-frame rearrangements, and those results were checked against IGoR. In a later analysis, hypergeometric tests were used to score TCR-TCR, TCR-HLA and TCR-CMV co-occurrence, with a repertoire-size bias correction applied to TCR pairs. In a later analysis, false discovery rates were estimated by permuting HLA or CMV assignments 20 times. In a later analysis, co-occurring TCRs were grouped using DBSCAN, and TCRdist sequence similarity was added for clustering within HLA-allele-positive subsets. Co-occurrence clustering excluded repertoires with fewer than 30,000 or more than 120,000 public chains, plus five with anomalous nucleotide sharing. The table was pulled from immuneACCESS by TCRdb, which kept in-frame rearrangements only. Such tables lose some clones; where checked, under half of the loss comes from unresolved V genes, and the rest has no known cause. The DNA gave D and trimming, while V, J and clone size come from that table. The table for this sample lists around 150,000 clones; about 80% of them were counted only once. The ten largest account for around 0.97% of the sample.

Inclusive of the bounding cysteine and phenylalanine, the CDR3 is 14 residues long. Solely the CDR3 DNA is kept, with 42 bases framed from the first base. For CDR1 and CDR2, the germline V gene (reference sequence) lists LNHDA and SQIVND. A distance of 13 bases separates the germline ends of V and J, which lose 5 bases and 2 bases respectively. The cohort was made up of 666 healthy bone marrow donors. At the time of sampling, all cohort members were nominally healthy, though unrecorded immune exposures were likely present. The donor tested CMV seropositive and was one of the 289 seropositive cohort members. A peripheral blood sample was provided by each donor, and peripheral blood mononuclear cells were used for TCR beta sequencing. The Qiagen DNeasy Blood Extraction Kit was used to extract genomic DNA from the blood cell samples. Results the study describes overall, beyond this receptor: Three of the identified cytomegalovirus-associated TCR beta chains were confirmed in vitro to be specific for cytomegalovirus antigens. For the cohort, immune exposure information was limited to CMV serostatus. Correlated functional status among segregating V segments might be attributable to linkage disequilibrium, but an unknown experimental factor could not be ruled out. HLA typing was unavailable for some donors at each locus, so association tests used only the typed subset. Assigning TCR associations to individual alleles was difficult when HLA alleles, especially DR and DQ, strongly co-occurred. A further reported finding was that TCR beta sequences accurately predicted the HLA-A and HLA-B alleles for most subjects in the first cohort. A later analysis found that most CMV-associated TCR beta chains appeared HLA-restricted, with HLA associations seemingly driven largely by CMV exposure. This cohort had only TCR beta chains sequenced, and the lack of alpha or paired-chain data limited which features could be detected. A later genetic analysis associated a missense DCLRE1C variant with V-gene and J-gene trimming of TCR beta chains, and an independent cohort replicated the association. Roughly uniform sequencing depth across donors was assumed in presence/absence analyses, although this assumption may not hold. In a later analysis, several top co-occurrence clusters were reported to appear linked to parvovirus B19, influenza, CMV and Epstein-Barr virus. Most TCR sequences were seen in very few donors, while some public TCRs were found in many individuals. The sequencing pipeline was judged likely to have produced a cluster of highly shared sequence variants as a technical artifact. In the study, some 180 TCR beta chains were listed as associated with cytomegalovirus. The classifier was reported to diagnose cytomegalovirus status with high specificity and sensitivity in both the original cohort and the validation cohort. Because counts were too low, about 15 rarely observed V segments, including chromosome 9 orphons, were left out of the earlier analysis of approximately 500 of the donors. According to the authors, the approach could potentially be generalized to other disease states and immunological phenotypes. A later genetic analysis reported fewer N-insertions in productive TCRs among donors in an Asian-associated ancestry cluster than the roughly 720-donor mean. Broadly in line with IMGT annotations, most TCR beta V segments showed up in productive rearrangements about 87% or about 30% of the time in an earlier analysis of several hundred of the donors. Compared with equally common non-associated chains, HLA-associated TCR beta chains in a later analysis were more clonally expanded and had lower generation probabilities. In a later analysis, TCR association rates were found to vary across HLA loci, with the most associated TCRs seen for DRB1 alleles and the fewest for HLA-C alleles. Some IMGT-functional V segments, including TRBV6-2 and TRBV6-3, could not be distinguished by the 87-base-pair reads and were therefore excluded. A later analysis associated about 17,000 TCR beta sequences with specific HLA alleles at a false discovery rate of 0.05.

Sequencing was performed on PBMCs. This chain joins TRBV19 to TRBJ2-7, with a weak D call of TRBD1 (6 bases match). The receptor was derived from a woman in her forties or fifties in good health and CMV-seropositive. In nucleotide form, the sequence is TGTGCCAGTAGTGGCCGGGACAAGCCCTACGAGCAGTACTTC. Translated, this gives CASSGRDKPYEQYF.